These 27 T cell receptor beta chains came from one sample sequenced in a study of shared clonotypes between healthy human individuals. Clones were read by immunoSEQ multiplex PCR, and TCRdb kept only the in-frame ones, dropping some. The data show about 300,000 clones, with approximately 79% seen just once and around 10% held by the top ten. The material sequenced was memory CD4+ T cells sorted from blood. The subset denotes: CD45RA-negative fraction. The receptors come from a man aged 25-45 years in good health.

The chain links TRBV7-9 to TRBJ2-7; 10 nucleotides agree with TRBD2. The CDR3 runs to 15 residues. J was trimmed by 6 bases and V by 5 bases; bases with no gene match: 10. Germline CDR1 and CDR2: SEHNR and FQNEAQ (reference sequence). The chain's CDR3 is CASSILAGEGGEQYF. CDR3 sequence (DNA): TGTGCCAGCAGCATTCTAGCGGGAGAAGGTGGCGAGCAGTACTTC.

This clone was detected only once. This chain joins TRBV15 and TRBJ2-1, with D unclear. Trimming took off 0 bases at V and 6 bases at J, with 9 bases between the two ends. Germline V gene data show CDR1 as LNHNV and CDR2 as YYDKDF (reference sequence). The CDR3 consists of 14 residues. The CDR3 DNA sequence: TGTGCCACCAGCAGAGATCGGGCTTCCAATGAGCAGTTCTTC. The encoded protein is CATSRDRASNEQFF.

V is TRBV5-1 and J is TRBJ2-7; 9 nucleotides agree with TRBD1. The CDR3 covers 14 residues. Germline V CDR1 and CDR2: SGHRS, YFSETQ. With 5 bases clipped from V and 4 bases from J, the junction kept 7 bases outside the gene matches. CDR3 sequence reads: CASSPGTGFYEQYF. For the CDR3, the DNA is TGCGCCAGCAGTCCCGGGACAGGGTTTTACGAGCAGTACTTC.

This clone was seen only once. CDR3 in amino acids: CSVENQPPDRQFF. For the CDR3, the DNA is TGCAGCGTTGAGAATCAACCCCCGGACCGGCAGTTCTTC. The gene calls are TRBV29-1 and TRBJ2-1; D not resolved. The V end was cut by 3 bases, the J end by 12 bases, with 18 bases between. Per germline, CDR1 SQVTM and CDR2 ANQGSEA. This CDR3 has 13 amino acids.

The V and J genes are TRBV14 and TRBJ2-1; TRBD2 aligns across 13 bases. Germline CDR1 SGHDN, CDR2 FVKESK. This CDR3 region has 17 residues. V gave up 1 base and J gave up 7 bases; unmatched junction bases: 7. DNA for the CDR3: TGTGCCAGCAGCCAAGGCCAACTAGCGGGAGGGCATAATGAGCAGTTCTTC. Protein product: CASSQGQLAGGHNEQFF.

The chain couples TRBV7-6 to TRBJ2-2; 7 nucleotides match TRBD1. The CDR3 runs to 20 residues. CDR1 is SGHVS, CDR2 FNYEAQ, per germline. The J segment lost 4 bases and the V segment lost 2 bases, leaving 19 bases of the junction unmatched. The chain's CDR3 is CASSLYPSPPEGARTGELFF. The DNA for the CDR3 is TGTGCCAGCAGCTTATATCCCTCCCCCCCTGAGGGGGCGCGCACCGGGGAGCTGTTTTTT.

The V and J genes are TRBV28 and TRBJ2-7; D unclear. V was trimmed by 6 bases and J by 3 bases, leaving 12 bases between them. The CDR3 is made up of 13 amino acids. Germline V lookup: CDR1 MDHEN, CDR2 SYDVKM. The CDR3 loop reads CASSKSGFYEQYF. In DNA, the CDR3 is TGTGCCAGCAGCAAGTCTGGATTCTACGAGCAGTACTTC.

V and J are TRBV19 and TRBJ2-5, with TRBD1 matching 9 bases. The germline V gene encodes CDR1 LNHDA and CDR2 SQIVND (reference sequence). The CDR3 spans 15 residues. Trimming took 7 bases from V and 5 from J; bases not matched to a gene: 11. CDR3 coding DNA: TGTGCCAGTAACCAGGGGGACAGGGACTTGGAGACCCAGTACTTC. It specifies CASNQGDRDLETQYF.

The chain is built from TRBV14 and TRBJ2-2; no clear D gene. The germline CDR1 and CDR2 sequences are SGHDN and FVKESK. V was pared by 4 bases and J by 6 bases, with 9 bases between. This CDR3 has 13 residues. In DNA form, the CDR3 reads TGTGCCAGCAGCCCCTTTGGAGCCGGGGAGCTGTTTTTT. Translation: CASSPFGAGELFF.

This rearrangement joins TRBV9 to TRBJ1-3; no firm D call. Trimming stripped 4 bases from V and 6 bases from J, with 11 bases between. The CDR3 totals 13 residues. Germline assignment: CDR1 SGDLS and CDR2 YYNGEE. The CDR3 loop reads CASSSLRVNTIYF. CDR3 nucleotides: TGTGCCAGCAGCTCCCTGAGGGTAAACACCATATATTTT.

The rearrangement joins TRBV4-3 to TRBJ2-7; a weak D match, TRBD2 (6 bases). Germline loops: CDR1 LGHNA, CDR2 YSLEER. Trimming left V 4 bases short and J 1 base short, with 14 bases between. The length of the CDR3 is 15 residues. The CDR3 DNA sequence: TGCGCCAGCAGCCGATACCGGGACTCTTCCTACGAGCAGTACTTC. It specifies CASSRYRDSSYEQYF.

The rearrangement links TRBV19 to TRBJ2-2; D tentatively fits TRBD1 or TRBD2 (6 bases each). Germline V gives CDR1 LNHDA, CDR2 SQIVND (reference sequence). V shed 3 bases and J shed 7 bases, with 9 bases lying between them. There are 13 residues in the CDR3. CDR3 bases: TGTGCCAGTAGTATCCGGGGGCACGGGGAGCTGTTTTTT. It specifies CASSIRGHGELFF.

This clone was seen a single time. The chain joins TRBV5-1 to TRBJ2-1; 9 bases align to TRBD1. Losses at the gene ends were 4 bases for V and 10 bases for J; bases not matched to a gene: 15. Germline CDR1 reads SGHRS; CDR2 reads YFSETQ. The CDR3 is 16 amino acids. The DNA of the CDR3 is TGCGCCAGCAGCCCGGGACAGGGAACGGGCTGGTGGGAGCAGTTCTTC. Amino acids: CASSPGQGTGWWEQFF.

The V and J genes are TRBV19 and TRBJ2-7, with a weak D call TRBD2 (5 bases). V dropped 6 bases and J dropped 3 bases, with 9 bases sitting between them. The CDR3 sequence is 12 residues long. Germline CDR1 is LNHDA and CDR2 is SQIVND (reference sequence). CDR3 DNA sequence: TGTGCCAGTAGGACCGGGGACTACGAGCAGTACTTC. It yields the protein CASRTGDYEQYF.

This clone was seen a single time. A much larger clone differs by one base, so this may be a read error. The chain recombines TRBV5-4 with TRBJ2-5; D gene unclear. The CDR3 has 14 amino acids. V shed 6 bases and J shed 5 bases, with 17 bases lying between them. CDR1 is SGHNT, CDR2 YYREEE, per germline (reference sequence). The CDR3 DNA reads TGTGCCAGCATCTCGGCGGCCGGGTCGGAGACCCAGTACTTC. Its translation: CASISAAGSETQYF. The entire variable domain, with the rest obtained from reference TRBV5-4 and TRBJ2-5, is as follows: ETGVTQSPTHLIKTRGQQVTLRCSSQSGHNTVSWYQQALGQGPQFIFQYYREEENGRGNFPPRFSGLQFPNYSSELNVNALELDDSALYLCASISAAGSETQYFGPGTRLLVL.

This chain connects TRBV6-1 to TRBJ2-7, with 7 bases aligning to TRBD2. The CDR3 is 15 amino acids. J lost 7 bases, V lost 7 bases, and 16 bases had no gene match. Looked up from germline, CDR1 is MNHNS and CDR2 is SASEGT. The CDR3 DNA sequence: TGTGCCAGCAACAACATCGGCGGGAGTCCTCGAGAGCAGTACTTC. Protein: CASNNIGGSPREQYF.

The chain carries TRBV11-2 and TRBJ2-1; the match to TRBD2 covers 10 bases. The junction had 3 bases not matched to a gene; V was cut back by 5 bases and J by 2 bases. CDR1 and CDR2 from the germline V gene are SGHAT and FQNNGV. This CDR3 spans 15 amino acids. The CDR3 DNA is TGTGCCAGCAGCCTAGCGGGAGCCACCTACAATGAGCAGTTCTTC. Its protein product is CASSLAGATYNEQFF.

This clone has only one observation. The chain employs TRBV6-1 and TRBJ1-2; no definite D call. Trimming removed 6 bases at V and 10 bases at J, with 12 bases between. Germline values: CDR1 MNHNS, CDR2 SASEGT. The CDR3 sequence is 11 residues long. The chain's CDR3 is CASSGPGFYTF. CDR3 nucleotide sequence: TGTGCCAGCAGCGGACCGGGCTTCTACACCTTC.

This rearrangement joins TRBV29-1 to TRBJ2-2; D unclear. V was trimmed by 7 bases and J by 0 bases, leaving 6 bases between them. The CDR3 runs 12 residues. Germline CDR1 SQVTM, CDR2 ANQGSEA. CDR3 sequence reads: CSGRSNTGELFF. CDR3 coding DNA: TGCAGCGGGCGGTCGAACACCGGGGAGCTGTTTTTT.

V is TRBV2 and J is TRBJ2-3; no definite D call. Per the germline V gene, CDR1 is SNHLY and CDR2 is FYNNEI. The CDR3 consists of 16 residues. V lost 5 bases, J lost 0 bases, and 15 bases lay in between. The CDR3 DNA is TGTGCCAGCAGTTTCCCGATAACAACTAGCACAGATACGCAGTATTTT. Amino acid sequence: CASSFPITTSTDTQYF.

This sequence joins TRBV6-1 and TRBJ1-4; D gene unclear. V dropped 6 bases and J dropped 12 bases, with 17 bases sitting between them. CDR1 and CDR2 (germline): MNHNS, SASEGT. CDR3 length equals 13 residues. CDR3 bases: TGTGCCAGCAGATTCATTCGGGATGCAGAACTGTTTTTT. Translated, it gives CASRFIRDAELFF.

The V call is TRBV30, the J call TRBJ1-1; 7 bases map to TRBD1. The germline gives CDR1 GTSNPN, CDR2 SVGIG (reference sequence). The CDR3 has 15 amino acids. The V gene end was trimmed by 1 base and the J gene end by 5 bases; junction bases not matched to a gene: 10. In DNA form, the CDR3 reads TGTGCCTGGAGTGCCACCGGGACAGTTGGGACTGAAGCTTTCTTT. Amino acid sequence: CAWSATGTVGTEAFF. The full variable domain, completed using reference TRBV30 and TRBJ1-1, is SQTIHQWPATLVQPVGSPLSLECTVEGTSNPNLYWYRQAAGRGLQLLFYSVGIGQISSEVPQNLSASRPQDRQFILSSKKLLLSDSGFYLCAWSATGTVGTEAFFGQGTRLTVV.

The V call is TRBV28, the J call TRBJ2-1; 8 positions agree with TRBD2. V trimming: 7 bases; J trimming: 4 bases; junction bases outside the gene matches: 6. This CDR3 comprises 14 residues. Germline V lookup: CDR1 MDHEN, CDR2 SYDVKM. The CDR3 sequence: CASIMTSAYNEQFF. CDR3 nucleotides: TGTGCCAGCATAATGACTAGCGCGTACAATGAGCAGTTCTTC. Full variable domain (remainder filled in from reference TRBV28 and TRBJ2-1): DVKVTQSSRYLVKRTGEKVFLECVQDMDHENMFWYRQDPGLGLRLIYFSYDVKMKEKGDIPEGYSVSREKKERFSLILESASTNQTSMYLCASIMTSAYNEQFFGPGTRLTVL.

The chain uses TRBV7-2 and TRBJ1-2; no definite D call. CDR1 SGHTA and CDR2 FQGNSA come from the germline V gene. CDR3 length equals 14 residues. V was clipped by 2 bases and J by 0 bases, with 7 bases between them. The CDR3 DNA reads as TGTGCCAGCAGCTTATTACTGGCTAACTATGGCTACACCTTC. It yields the protein CASSLLLANYGYTF.

The rearrangement uses TRBV18 and TRBJ1-5, with TRBD1 matching 8 bases. This CDR3 comprises 16 residues. Germline trimming cut 3 bases from V and 0 bases from J; bases unmatched to any gene: 4. The germline gives CDR1 KGHSH, CDR2 LQKENI. CDR3 sequence reads: CASSPDRGGSNQPQHF. For the CDR3, the DNA is TGTGCCAGCTCACCCGACAGGGGAGGTAGCAATCAGCCCCAGCATTTT.

CDR3 loop: CASSLGASVRNGNTIYF. The CDR3 DNA is TGTGCCAGCAGCTTAGGTGCTTCGGTCAGGAATGGAAACACCATATATTTT. V usage is TRBV7-8 and J usage is TRBJ1-3; D is undetermined. The CDR3 consists of 17 residues. The V end was cut by 1 base, the J end by 3 bases, with 16 bases between. CDR1 and CDR2 (germline): SGHVS, FQNEAQ.

This clone was seen once. V is TRBV5-1 and J is TRBJ2-1; 11 positions match TRBD2. In germline, CDR1 is SGHRS, CDR2 YFSETQ. Trimming removed 4 bases from V and 9 bases from J; junction bases left unmatched: 15. This CDR3 spans 17 amino acids. The CDR3 is CASSSELAGVTVGEQFF. The CDR3 DNA follows: TGCGCCAGCAGCAGCGAACTAGCGGGAGTAACTGTGGGTGAGCAGTTCTTC.